This T cell receptor beta chain was profiled in a study of CD8 T cells in ankylosing spondylitis. General study points: Past studies reported some motif variants in reactive arthritis synovial fluid and blood. It appeared that ankylosing spondylitis blood was characterized by a TCR beta motif of several highly homologous variants. Reported data indicate significant enrichment of disease-linked clones within matched ankylosing spondylitis synovial fluid.

The V and J ends lost 6 bases and 3 bases respectively, with 3 bases between them. This CDR3 has 11 residues. This clonotype has at least ten counts. The antigen is not known. From the 5' RACE reads, TCRdb called clonotypes with MiXCR, one entry per CDR3 protein. The repertoire holds a few hundred thousand distinct CDR3 sequences, with under 12% as singletons. The TCR originated in a male donor with ankylosing spondylitis or in good health (not recorded which). The sequenced sample consisted of blood, either unsorted or a sorted T cell fraction (not recorded which). The chain joins TRBV12-3 or TRBV12-4 to TRBJ2-1; D not certain. The CDR3 DNA reads as TGTGCCAGCAGCCTCTACAATGAGCAGTTCTTC. Its protein product is CASSLYNEQFF.